This T cell receptor beta chain was observed in a study of neurological immune-mediated disorders. TCRdb independently ran MiXCR on the 5' RACE reads; one entry per CDR3 protein. The sample has approximately 30,000 distinct CDR3 sequences, approximately 5.2% seen once. Healthy controls comprised blood bank volunteers in Maryland, USA. Germline values: CDR1 GTSNPN, CDR2 SVGIG (reference sequence). This CDR3 contains 14 residues. V was cut by 3 bases and J by 0 bases, with 8 bases left in between. This sequence was found in a woman between 50 and 59 years old in good health. The gene calls are TRBV30 and TRBJ1-4; no firm D call. The sample was CD4+ T cells from blood. Written as DNA, the CDR3 is TGTGCCTGGAGCCCACAAGCAACTAATGAAAAACTGTTTTTT. Protein: CAWSPQATNEKLFF. Based on the CDR3 plus reference TRBV30 and TRBJ1-4, the full variable domain is SQTIHQWPATLVQPVGSPLSLECTVEGTSNPNLYWYRQAAGRGLQLLFYSVGIGQISSEVPQNLSASRPQDRQFILSSKKLLLSDSGFYLCAWSPQATNEKLFFGSGTQLSVL.